This T cell receptor beta chain was sequenced during a study of cytomegalovirus exposure and HLA in healthy donors. The CDR3 is made up of 14 amino acids. J gave up 5 bases and V 7 bases, and 7 bases lay outside the gene matches. Germline assignment: CDR1 MNHNY and CDR2 SVGAGI (reference sequence). In the PCR, 60 Vbeta and 13 Jbeta primers were used. TCRdb's table, derived via immunoSEQ multiplex PCR, lists solely in-frame clones and lacks some. The table has fewer than 130,000 clones, roughly 69% seen once. Sequenced sample: PBMCs. V is TRBV6-6 and J is TRBJ1-2, with 10 bases identical to TRBD1. The TCR comes from a man aged 30 to 39 in good health and CMV-seropositive. In DNA, the CDR3 is TGTGCCAGCAACAACGACAGGGGGCTGTATGGCTACACCTTC. It is translated as CASNNDRGLYGYTF.